Given below is one TCR beta chain in context. V shed 5 bases, J shed 3 bases, and the junction held 9 bases outside the gene matches. The CDR3 has 15 amino acids. In germline, CDR1 is SGHVS, CDR2 FNYEAQ. This entry belongs to a study of blood T cell repertoires in COVID-19. Study background: COVID-19 samples from acute and convalescent phases originated in the United States, Italy and Spain.

Original processing notes: Amplification with reference gene primers provided the estimates of nucleated cell counts. TCRdb keeps only in-frame clones here, not all; method: immunoSEQ multiplex PCR. The V and J calls and clone size are taken from that table; D and trimming were inferred from the DNA. This sample has under 300,000 clones, with 86% found just once. Sequenced: peripheral blood. The sequence came from a man between 60 and 75 years old with acute or convalescent COVID-19. The chain uses TRBV7-6 and TRBJ2-7; TRBD1 matches 8 bases. The CDR3 spells CASSLMDRAIYEQYF. In DNA, the CDR3 is TGTGCCAGCAGCCTAATGGACAGGGCTATCTACGAGCAGTACTTC.